The 23 T cell receptor beta chains below were found in one sample sequenced in a study of breast tumors, draining lymph nodes, adjacent tissues. Breast cancer patients provided tissue from their axillary draining lymph nodes. Each CDR3 protein is one row after TCRdb ran MiXCR on the multiplex PCR reads. The data hold nearly 200,000 distinct CDR3 sequences, with roughly 31% observed a single time. Sequenced input: axillary lymph node tissue. The receptors derive from a female donor with breast cancer. Some clones in this sample may be carry-over from other donors' samples.

The gene calls are TRBV10-1 and TRBJ2-2; D unresolved. V lost 1 base to trimming and J lost 0 bases, with 6 bases between them. There are 15 residues in the CDR3. Germline CDR1 and CDR2: WNHNN and SYGVQD (reference sequence). CDR3: CASSELLPNTGELFF. Written as DNA, the CDR3 is TGCGCCAGCAGTGAGTTGCTCCCGAACACCGGGGAGCTGTTTTTT.

This clonotype appeared a few times. The CDR3 DNA sequence: TGTGCCAGCAGAACACCGAGAGGGAGGGGGTCCTATAATTCACCCCTCCACTTT. This sequence encodes CASRTPRGRGSYNSPLHF. V gene TRBV28 combines with J gene TRBJ1-6; a weak D match, TRBD1 (6 bases). Germline V gene data show CDR1 as MDHEN and CDR2 as SYDVKM. Trimming cost V 6 bases and J 1 base, with 19 bases left between them. The length of the CDR3 is 18 residues.

The chain's CDR3 is CAWNPDVGTEAFF. CDR3 nucleotides: TGTGCCTGGAATCCAGATGTGGGCACTGAAGCTTTCTTT. The V call is TRBV30, the J call TRBJ1-1; D remains ambiguous. V lost 4 bases to trimming and J lost 4 bases, with 13 bases between them. Germline CDR1 and CDR2: GTSNPN and SVGIG (reference sequence). The CDR3 sequence is 13 residues long.

This clonotype was seen repeatedly, ten times or more. The chain is built from TRBV6-6 and TRBJ1-2; TRBD1 agrees at 9 bases. The CDR3 runs to 16 residues. Trimming cost V 5 bases and J 2 bases; bases outside gene matches: 9. The germline gives CDR1 MNHNY, CDR2 SVGAGI (reference sequence). The CDR3 sequence: CASSPPGDRENYGYTF. The DNA for the CDR3 is TGTGCCAGCAGTCCCCCCGGGGACAGGGAGAACTATGGCTACACCTTC.

About this clonotype: Mismatch with germline at one junction end may stem from a read error. The chain carries TRBV19 and TRBJ1-1; D might be TRBD1 (5 bases). The V gene's germline CDR1 is LNHDA and CDR2 SQIVND (reference sequence). The CDR3 is 15 residues long. In DNA, the CDR3 is TGTGCCAGTAGAGCGACCTGGGGCATGGGCACTGAGGCTTTCTTT. As protein: CASRATWGMGTEAFF.

V gene TRBV15 combines with J gene TRBJ2-2; D unresolved. CDR1 and CDR2 (germline): LNHNV, YYDKDF (reference sequence). The CDR3 length is 11 residues. V lost 1 base and J lost 8, with 2 bases in between. CDR3 amino acids: CATSRAGELFF. The CDR3 DNA reads TGTGCCACCAGCAGAGCAGGGGAGCTGTTTTTT.

This clonotype was detected many times. This chain uses TRBV7-7 with TRBJ2-2, with 10 bases aligning to TRBD1. CDR3 length: 15 residues. The germline CDR1 and CDR2 sequences are SSHAT and FNYEAQ (reference sequence). CDR3: CVKGTGVLSTGELFF. The CDR3 DNA sequence: TGTGTTAAGGGGACAGGGGTTCTGAGCACCGGGGAGCTGTTTTTT. The complete variable domain, with remaining parts taken from reference TRBV7-7 and TRBJ2-2, reads GAGVSQSPRYKVTKRGQDVTLRCDPISSHATLYWYQQALGQGPEFLTYFNYEAQPDKSGLPSDRFSAERPEGSISTLTIQRTEQRDSAMYRCVKGTGVLSTGELFFGEGSRLTVL.

The CDR3 bases are TGTGCCAGCAGTGCCAAATCAGGGTGGGAGCAGTACTTC. Protein: CASSAKSGWEQYF. The chain has TRBV2 and TRBJ2-7; the D gene is possibly TRBD1 (5 bases). CDR1 is SNHLY and CDR2 is FYNNEI in the germline V gene. CDR3 length equals 13 residues. The V end was cut by 4 bases, the J end by 7 bases, with 14 bases between. The full variable domain, in which reference TRBV2 and TRBJ2-7 provide the parts outside the CDR3, is EPEVTQTPSHQVTQMGQEVILRCVPISNHLYFYWYRQILGQKVEFLVSFYNNEISEKSEIFDDQFSVERPDGSNFTLKIRSTKLEDSAMYFCASSAKSGWEQYFGPGTRLTVT.

This clonotype was counted only a few times. J is TRBJ1-2 and V is TRBV18; a possible D gene is TRBD1 (6 bases). V shed 5 bases and J shed 0 bases, with 16 bases lying between them. The CDR3 has 16 amino acids. Germline CDR1 KGHSH, CDR2 LQKENI. In DNA form, the CDR3 reads TGTGCCAGCTCATCCCGACAGGCGCAGACTAACTATGGCTACACCTTC. Encoded protein: CASSSRQAQTNYGYTF.

The chain combines TRBV5-6 with TRBJ2-3; maybe TRBD2 (5 bases). Trimming took 0 bases from V and 2 from J, leaving 16 bases between them. Germline V CDR1 and CDR2: SGHDT, YYEEEE. CDR3 size: 17 residues. CDR3 residues: CASSLGVAARATDTQYF. In DNA form, the CDR3 reads TGTGCCAGCAGCTTGGGGGTGGCAGCGAGGGCCACAGATACGCAGTATTTT.

This clonotype was detected ten times or more. The J gene is TRBJ2-2, the V gene TRBV27; tentatively, D is TRBD1 (6 bases). V was cut by 2 bases and J by 6 bases, with 10 bases left in between. The CDR3 is made up of 14 amino acids. Looked up from germline, CDR1 is MNHEY and CDR2 is SMNVEV (reference sequence). Written as DNA, the CDR3 is TGTGCCAGCAGTTTAAGACAGGACCCCGGGGAGCTGTTTTTT. Protein sequence: CASSLRQDPGELFF.

This clonotype was recorded many times. The rearrangement uses TRBV7-9 and TRBJ2-2; no clear D gene. CDR1 and CDR2 (germline): SEHNR, FQNEAQ (reference sequence). Between the trimmed V and J ends, which lost 3 bases and 1 base, there was a span of 15 bases. This CDR3 has 17 amino acids. Here the CDR3 reads CASSFGDARGNTGELFF. In DNA form, the CDR3 reads TGTGCCAGCAGCTTCGGAGACGCCCGAGGGAACACCGGGGAGCTGTTTTTT.

About this clonotype: A read error may account for a junction end that differs from germline. The chain carries TRBV19 and TRBJ2-5, with a possible D match to TRBD2 (6 bases). CDR1 and CDR2 (germline): LNHDA, SQIVND (reference sequence). The CDR3 is made up of 13 amino acids. This chain's CDR3 is CASSIGRRETQCF. The CDR3, as DNA: TGTGCCAGTAGTATCGGAAGGAGGGAGACCCAGTGCTTC.

Comment on this clonotype: A much larger clone differs from this one at a single base, so this may be a read error. The DNA for the CDR3 is TGTGCCAGCAGCCCCACCCGGGACAGTTCGGCAGAGCAGTACTTC. The encoded protein is CASSPTRDSSAEQYF. The chain combines TRBV6-6 with TRBJ2-7; the match to TRBD1 covers 7 bases. Trimming cost V 6 bases and J 7 bases; bases outside gene matches: 15. The length of the CDR3 is 15 residues. From germline, CDR1 is MNHNY and CDR2 SVGAGI (reference sequence).

The chain is built from TRBV2 and TRBJ2-5; 12 bases map to TRBD2. The CDR3 is 16 residues long. With V trimmed by 6 bases and J by 0 bases, 5 bases remained unmatched. Germline CDR1 SNHLY, CDR2 FYNNEI. The CDR3: CASSQLAGGNQETQYF. The CDR3 DNA sequence: TGTGCCAGCAGCCAACTAGCGGGGGGCAACCAAGAGACCCAGTACTTC.

The count of this clonotype is one. The chain has TRBV7-2 and TRBJ2-1; D gene ambiguous. The CDR3 is made up of 14 amino acids. V lost 7 bases to trimming and J lost 2 bases, with 12 bases between them. Per germline, CDR1 SGHTA and CDR2 FQGNSA. The CDR3 nucleotides read TGTGCCAGCAACCCCCCCCGTCCCTACAATGAGCAGTTCTTC. This sequence encodes CASNPPRPYNEQFF.

This clonotype was seen many times. The rearrangement uses TRBV20-1 and TRBJ2-3; the D is unclear. Trimming removed 5 bases at V and 0 bases at J, with 9 bases between. Germline values: CDR1 DFQATT, CDR2 SNEGSKA (reference sequence). CDR3 length equals 13 residues. The CDR3 is CSASLTSTDTQYF. The CDR3 DNA is TGCAGTGCTTCTCTAACTAGCACAGATACGCAGTATTTT.

This clonotype was recorded many times. The gene calls are TRBV5-1 and TRBJ2-5, with a possible D match to TRBD1 (6 bases). The V end was cut by 0 bases, the J end by 1 base, with 16 bases between. Germline CDR1 is SGHRS and CDR2 is YFSETQ. There are 17 residues in the CDR3. This CDR3 is CASSLALDSNFQETQYF. The DNA of the CDR3 is TGCGCCAGCAGCTTGGCCCTGGACAGTAACTTCCAAGAGACCCAGTACTTC.

A word on this clonotype: A much larger clone sits a single nucleotide away, making a read error possible. The chain employs TRBV28 and TRBJ2-7; D not resolved. From germline, CDR1 is MDHEN and CDR2 SYDVKM. The CDR3 spans 13 residues. In nucleotides, the CDR3 is TGTGCCACCGAGGCCGGCGGCCGCTACGGGCAGTACTTC. Its translation: CATEAGGRYGQYF.

This clonotype was seen more than once but under ten times. This clone may be a read error of a much larger clone one base away. This chain uses TRBV5-6 with TRBJ1-5, with D possibly TRBD1 on 5 matching bases. Trimming shortened V by 2 bases and J by 2 bases, and 14 bases separated the two germline ends. Germline V gives CDR1 SGHDT, CDR2 YYEEEE. This CDR3 comprises 16 residues. The CDR3 DNA is TGTGCCAGCAGCTTCCTGAAGGCACAGGGCAATCAGCCCCAGCATTTT. Residues: CASSFLKAQGNQPQHF.

The V gene is TRBV29-1, the J gene TRBJ2-1; no reliable D call. The CDR3 length is 13 residues. CDR1 and CDR2 from the germline V gene are SQVTM and ANQGSEA. V was cut by 8 bases and J by 3 bases, with 14 bases left in between. CDR3 in amino acids: CSTSISDYNEQFF. CDR3 bases: TGCAGCACCAGTATAAGCGACTACAATGAGCAGTTCTTC.

This chain uses TRBV20-1 with TRBJ2-3, with a weak D call TRBD1 (6 bases). The CDR3 is 14 residues long. Germline CDR1 DFQATT, CDR2 SNEGSKA (reference sequence). Trimming cost V 7 bases and J 11 bases, with 25 bases left between them. The CDR3: CSGTGQSSYNEQYF. CDR3 nucleotide sequence: TGCAGTGGGACCGGACAGAGCTCCTACAATGAGCAGTATTTT.

Points on this clonotype: Sequence at one end of the junction differs from germline and may be a read error. The genes are TRBV13 and TRBJ1-6; D is uncertain. The CDR3 covers 15 residues. CDR1 is PRHDT and CDR2 is FYEKMQ in the germline V gene (reference sequence). This chain's CDR3 is CASSLVGKYNSPLHF. The CDR3 DNA sequence: TGCGCCAGCAGCTTGGTCGGGAAATATAATTCACCCCTCCACTTT.